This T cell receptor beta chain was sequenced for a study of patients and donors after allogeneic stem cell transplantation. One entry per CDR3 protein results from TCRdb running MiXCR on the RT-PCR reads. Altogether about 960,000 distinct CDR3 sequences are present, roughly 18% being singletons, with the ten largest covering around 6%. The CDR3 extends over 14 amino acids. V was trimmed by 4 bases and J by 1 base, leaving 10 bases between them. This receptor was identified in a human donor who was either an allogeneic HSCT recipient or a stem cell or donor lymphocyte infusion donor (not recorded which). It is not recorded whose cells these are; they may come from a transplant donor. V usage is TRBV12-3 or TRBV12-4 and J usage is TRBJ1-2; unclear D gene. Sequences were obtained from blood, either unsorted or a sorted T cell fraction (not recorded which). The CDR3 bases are TGTGCCAGCAGTTCCGGTGGGCTTAACTATGGCTACACCTTC. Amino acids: CASSSGGLNYGYTF.